The T cell receptor (beta chain) described here comes from a study of cytomegalovirus exposure and HLA in healthy donors. The study's findings and limits: Cytomegalovirus status was reportedly diagnosed by the classifier with high sensitivity and specificity. One later analysis, an examination of the 120 or so validation repertoires, found that first-cohort TCR clusters tended to co-occur in them. Some public TCRs appeared in many individuals, while most sequences were rare.

With 6 bases clipped from V and 8 bases from J, the junction kept 10 bases outside the gene matches. This CDR3 has 14 residues. Germline CDR1 reads LNHDA; CDR2 reads SQIVND (reference sequence). With respect to this clone: Its antigen is unknown.

The assay was immunoSEQ multiplex PCR, and TCRdb's table has in-frame clones only and misses some. The sample includes 160,000 or so clones, approximately 86% of them seen just once. Separation from the approximately 690-subject first cohort characterized the approximately 120-subject validation cohort, to which the donors belonged. This receptor was obtained from a man aged 25-45 years in good health and CMV-seropositive. Sequenced: PBMCs. V and J are TRBV19 and TRBJ2-3; 8 positions agree with TRBD1. CDR3 in amino acids: CASSTSGGAGTQYF. Here the CDR3 DNA reads TGTGCCAGTAGCACATCAGGGGGCGCCGGTACGCAGTATTTT. The full variable domain, its missing parts supplied by reference TRBV19 and TRBJ2-3, is DGGITQSPKYLFRKEGQNVTLSCEQNLNHDAMYWYRQDPGQGLRLIYYSQIVNDFQKGDIAEGYSVSREKKESFPLTVTSAQKNPTAFYLCASSTSGGAGTQYFGPGTRLTVL.